This entry lists 27 T cell receptor beta chains sequenced from one sample in a study of response to subunit inactivated influenza vaccine. In TCRdb, the RT-PCR reads were re-called with MiXCR into one record per CDR3 protein. Of around 500,000 distinct CDR3 sequences listed, around 9.9% were seen once; the top ten hold 9.5% to 15%. Sequenced material: PBMCs from blood, taken roughly 6 weeks after vaccination. The receptors were sampled from a man aged 50-60 years who received an inactivated influenza vaccine.

This clonotype was found many times. The V and J genes are TRBV5-1 and TRBJ2-7; 9 bases are a match to TRBD2. CDR1 is SGHRS, CDR2 YFSETQ, per germline. This CDR3 comprises 15 residues. J gave up 3 bases and V 2 bases, and 6 bases lay outside the gene matches. CDR3 DNA sequence: TGCGCCAGCAGCTTTAATCCAGCGGGAGGCTACGAGCAGTACTTC. Protein sequence: CASSFNPAGGYEQYF.

This clonotype was recorded a few times. This chain uses TRBV20-1 with TRBJ2-7; no clear D. In germline, CDR1 is DFQATT, CDR2 SNEGSKA (reference sequence). The CDR3 length is 11 residues. Deletions cut 6 bases from V and 6 bases from J, with 12 bases between. CDR3 loop: CSAGLNGEQYF. The CDR3 DNA reads TGCAGTGCCGGCCTTAACGGCGAGCAGTACTTC.

This chain connects TRBV25-1 to TRBJ1-4; no reliable D call. The V gene's germline CDR1 is MGHDK and CDR2 SYGVNS. CDR3 length equals 13 residues. V was trimmed by 2 bases and J by 8 bases, leaving 9 bases between them. CDR3: CASSERGTEKLFF. The CDR3, as DNA: TGTGCCAGCAGTGAAAGAGGAACCGAAAAACTGTTTTTT. The complete variable domain, with remaining parts taken from reference TRBV25-1 and TRBJ1-4, reads EADIYQTPRYLVIGTGKKITLECSQTMGHDKMYWYQQDPGMELHLIHYSYGVNSTEKGDLSSESTVSRIRTEHFPLTLESARPSHTSQYLCASSERGTEKLFFGSGTQLSVL.

This clonotype was observed at least ten times. The chain combines TRBV7-2 with TRBJ2-4, with 9 nucleotides matching TRBD1. The V and J ends lost 3 bases and 0 bases, in that order; junction bases with no gene match: 3. In germline, CDR1 is SGHTA, CDR2 FQGNSA. This CDR3 has 16 residues. This CDR3 reads CASSFRTGVAKNIQYF. CDR3 nucleotide sequence: TGTGCCAGCAGCTTTCGGACAGGGGTAGCCAAAAACATTCAGTACTTC.

This clonotype was seen repeatedly, ten times or more. The CDR3 protein is CASSAGVGGHEQFF. CDR3 DNA: TGTGCCAGCAGTGCAGGGGTCGGGGGGCATGAGCAGTTCTTC. The chain links TRBV12-3 or TRBV12-4 to TRBJ2-1; possible D gene TRBD2, 7 bases. This CDR3 is built from 14 residues. Trimming took 5 bases from V and 8 from J, leaving 16 bases between them.

V gene TRBV7-3 combines with J gene TRBJ2-6; 8 bases agree with TRBD1. V gave up 1 base and J gave up 1 base; unmatched junction bases: 0. This CDR3 comprises 16 residues. Germline V gene lookup returns CDR1 SGHTA and CDR2 FQGTGA. The CDR3 is CASSLNRGSGANVLTF. Here the CDR3 DNA reads TGTGCCAGCAGCTTAAACAGGGGGTCTGGGGCCAACGTCCTGACTTTC. Looking up the rest from reference TRBV7-3 and TRBJ2-6 gives the full variable domain: GAGVSQTPSNKVTEKGKYVELRCDPISGHTALYWYRQSLGQGPEFLIYFQGTGAADDSGLPNDRFFAVRPEGSVSTLKIQRTERGDSAVYLCASSLNRGSGANVLTFGAGSRLTVL.

This clonotype was seen a handful of times. V is TRBV20-1 and J is TRBJ1-2; 7 bases are a match to TRBD1. Germline-derived CDR1 and CDR2 are DFQATT and SNEGSKA (reference sequence). The CDR3 contains 11 residues. Trimming cost V 6 bases and J 6 bases; bases outside gene matches: 4. DNA for the CDR3: TGCAGTGCGGAGGGGGCGCATGGCTACACCTTC. Translated, it gives CSAEGAHGYTF.

This sequence joins TRBV7-3 and TRBJ2-5; 14 positions agree with TRBD2. The CDR3 spans 16 residues. Germline values: CDR1 SGHTA, CDR2 FQGTGA. V lost 5 bases, J lost 6 bases, and 8 bases stayed unmatched. The CDR3 DNA reads as TGTGCCAGCAGCCAGGGACTAGCGGGAGATAAAAAGACCCAGTACTTC. The encoded protein is CASSQGLAGDKKTQYF. Based on the CDR3 plus reference TRBV7-3 and TRBJ2-5, the full variable domain is GAGVSQTPSNKVTEKGKYVELRCDPISGHTALYWYRQSLGQGPEFLIYFQGTGAADDSGLPNDRFFAVRPEGSVSTLKIQRTERGDSAVYLCASSQGLAGDKKTQYFGPGTRLLVL.

The V gene is TRBV6-1, the J gene TRBJ2-7, with D unresolved. CDR3 length equals 15 residues. Trimming left V 1 base short and J 3 bases short, with 13 bases between. Germline values: CDR1 MNHNS, CDR2 SASEGT. The CDR3 protein is CASSEGPRPFYEQYF. The CDR3 region has the DNA TGTGCCAGCAGTGAAGGCCCCAGGCCATTCTACGAGCAGTACTTC.

In its sample, this clonotype was seen a few times. The gene calls are TRBV20-1 and TRBJ2-5; D is tentatively TRBD1 or TRBD2 (7 bases each). The V gene's germline CDR1 is DFQATT and CDR2 SNEGSKA (reference sequence). The CDR3 length is 14 residues. V was trimmed by 6 bases and J by 2 bases, leaving 16 bases between them. The CDR3 here is CSAPPGGGQETQYF. The CDR3, as DNA: TGCAGTGCCCCACCAGGGGGAGGGCAAGAGACCCAGTACTTC.

The sample holds a few counts of this clonotype. The chain combines TRBV6-5 with TRBJ2-7; 7 bases are shared with TRBD1. Germline assignment: CDR1 MNHEY and CDR2 SVGAGI. Trimming cost V 6 bases and J 2 bases; bases outside gene matches: 10. The CDR3 is made up of 15 amino acids. CDR3 nucleotides: TGTGCCAGCAGATCACTCGGACAGGAAACCTACGAGCAGTACTTC. Translating it yields CASRSLGQETYEQYF.

V usage is TRBV15 and J usage is TRBJ2-1, with a possible D match to TRBD2 (5 bases). Germline CDR1 LNHNV, CDR2 YYDKDF (reference sequence). The CDR3 totals 14 residues. V was pared by 0 bases and J by 8 bases, with 11 bases between. Written as DNA, the CDR3 is TGTGCCACCAGCAGAGAAGAGGGCTGGGATGAGCAGTTCTTC. This codes for CATSREEGWDEQFF.

This clonotype has at least ten counts. The chain recombines TRBV7-9 with TRBJ2-5; D call uncertain. The CDR3 is 12 amino acids. Germline V gives CDR1 SEHNR, CDR2 FQNEAQ (reference sequence). V lost 5 bases, J lost 5 bases, and 9 bases lay in between. DNA of the CDR3: TGTGCCAGCAGCGGTGGTGGGGAGACCCAGTACTTC. Translation: CASSGGGETQYF.

The rearrangement joins TRBV20-1 to TRBJ2-1; TRBD2 aligns across 10 bases. V dropped 1 base and J dropped 4; count of bases not matched to a gene: 10. The CDR3 runs to 17 residues. Germline CDR1 is DFQATT and CDR2 is SNEGSKA (reference sequence). This chain's CDR3 is CSARVDLAGAFYNEQFF. The CDR3 bases are TGCAGTGCTAGAGTTGATCTAGCGGGGGCCTTTTACAATGAGCAGTTCTTC.

This clonotype was counted a few times. CDR3 nucleotides: TGCGCCAGCAGCCAAGTAGGAGACAGGCAAGAGACCCAGTACTTC. This translates into CASSQVGDRQETQYF. V usage is TRBV4-3 and J usage is TRBJ2-5; possible D gene TRBD1, 6 bases. Trimming shortened V by 1 base and J by 2 bases, and 11 bases separated the two germline ends. Germline V gene data show CDR1 as LGHNA and CDR2 as YSLEER. CDR3 length equals 15 residues.

This clonotype was seen more than once but under ten times. For the CDR3, the DNA is TGCGCCAGCAGCTTGGGATTTATAGGGTTAGGCGAGCAGTACTTC. It translates to CASSLGFIGLGEQYF. This sequence joins TRBV5-1 and TRBJ2-7, with D hard to call. The CDR3 sequence is 15 residues long. Trimming cost V 0 bases and J 6 bases, with 16 bases left between them. CDR1 and CDR2 from the germline V gene are SGHRS and YFSETQ.

The chain is built from TRBV20-1 and TRBJ2-1; D is perhaps TRBD2 (6 bases). Germline CDR1 reads DFQATT; CDR2 reads SNEGSKA (reference sequence). Trimming took off 5 bases at V and 5 bases at J, with 19 bases between the two ends. This CDR3 contains 15 residues. The CDR3 region has the DNA TGCAGTGCTCCACCGGCGGGGTGGGTAGACAATGAGCAGTTCTTC. Translation: CSAPPAGWVDNEQFF.

The count of this clonotype is one. The chain combines TRBV6-2 or TRBV6-3 with TRBJ1-5; D remains ambiguous. Germline assignment: CDR1 MNHEY and CDR2 SVGEGT. V lost 6 bases and J 3 bases, leaving 15 bases between the germline ends. The CDR3 is 15 amino acids. CDR3 amino acids: CASRPDGPDNQPQHF. The CDR3 DNA follows: TGTGCCAGCAGGCCGGACGGACCCGACAATCAGCCCCAGCATTTT.

CDR3 coding DNA: TGCAGTGCTAAGCACACAGATACGCAGTATTTT. It codes for CSAKHTDTQYF. The chain uses TRBV20-1 and TRBJ2-3; no clear D. V lost 4 bases and J 2 bases, leaving 4 bases between the germline ends. The CDR3 loop spans 11 amino acids. The germline gives CDR1 DFQATT, CDR2 SNEGSKA (reference sequence).

This clonotype has just a few counts. The rearrangement links TRBV20-1 to TRBJ2-7; 10 bases match TRBD1. Germline CDR1 reads DFQATT; CDR2 reads SNEGSKA (reference sequence). The V gene end was trimmed by 6 bases and the J gene end by 2 bases; junction bases not matched to a gene: 16. This CDR3 is 17 amino acids long. CDR3 in amino acids: CSADPRRQGANTYEQYF. The CDR3 DNA reads as TGCAGTGCCGATCCACGACGACAGGGGGCAAACACCTACGAGCAGTACTTC.

The table lists this clonotype with a few counts. The chain combines TRBV5-4 with TRBJ2-1, with D maybe TRBD1 (6 bases). Trimming took 9 bases from V and 10 from J, leaving 14 bases between them. Germline loops: CDR1 SGHNT, CDR2 YYREEE (reference sequence). The CDR3 extends over 11 amino acids. CDR3 sequence reads: CATRTVGEQFF. CDR3 nucleotides: TGTGCCACCAGGACAGTTGGGGAGCAGTTCTTC. The entire variable domain, with the rest obtained from reference TRBV5-4 and TRBJ2-1, is as follows: ETGVTQSPTHLIKTRGQQVTLRCSSQSGHNTVSWYQQALGQGPQFIFQYYREEENGRGNFPPRFSGLQFPNYSSELNVNALELDDSALYLCATRTVGEQFFGPGTRLTVL.

This chain connects TRBV28 to TRBJ2-7; D unclear. The V gene lost 3 bases and the J gene lost 2 bases, with 8 bases spanning the gap. Germline V gene lookup returns CDR1 MDHEN and CDR2 SYDVKM. This CDR3 has 13 amino acids. For the CDR3, the DNA is TGTGCCAGCAGTTTCGCTTCCCCCTACGAGCAGTACTTC. Protein sequence: CASSFASPYEQYF.

The chain is built from TRBV4-3 and TRBJ2-2; D perhaps matches TRBD1 (5 bases). Trimming removed 0 bases at V and 5 bases at J, with 10 bases between. Per germline, CDR1 LGHNA and CDR2 YSLEER. This CDR3 has 15 residues. The CDR3: CASSQEPDSTGELFF. The CDR3 DNA follows: TGCGCCAGCAGCCAAGAACCTGACAGTACCGGGGAGCTGTTTTTT.

The chain carries TRBV12-3 or TRBV12-4 and TRBJ1-5; the D is unclear. CDR3 length equals 14 residues. V was clipped by 2 bases and J by 0 bases, with 5 bases between them. The chain's CDR3 is CASSLSYSNQPQHF. CDR3 coding DNA: TGTGCCAGCAGTTTAAGCTATAGCAATCAGCCCCAGCATTTT.

The rearrangement links TRBV15 to TRBJ1-2; D unclear. The V end lost 0 bases, the J end lost 3 bases, and 8 bases lay between the germline ends. Germline loops: CDR1 LNHNV, CDR2 YYDKDF (reference sequence). The CDR3 loop spans 14 amino acids. The CDR3 reads CATSREGNDYGYTF. CDR3 nucleotide sequence: TGTGCCACCAGCAGAGAAGGGAATGACTATGGCTACACCTTC.

The sample holds a few counts of this clonotype. V and J are TRBV20-1 and TRBJ2-7; no firm D call. The CDR3 spans 15 residues. V lost 3 bases and J 0 bases, leaving 15 bases between the germline ends. Germline assignment: CDR1 DFQATT and CDR2 SNEGSKA (reference sequence). The chain's CDR3 is CSARAQSGSSYEQYF. For the CDR3, the DNA is TGCAGTGCTAGGGCTCAGTCAGGTAGCTCCTACGAGCAGTACTTC.

At least ten counts were recorded for this clonotype. V gene TRBV4-2 combines with J gene TRBJ2-1; 8 bases fit TRBD2. V lost 4 bases, J lost 4 bases, and 9 bases stayed unmatched. The CDR3 contains 16 residues. Germline V gene lookup returns CDR1 LGHNA and CDR2 YNFKEQ. CDR3 protein: CASSLQAGDGYNEQFF. CDR3 nucleotide sequence: TGTGCCAGCAGCCTACAAGCGGGAGATGGGTACAATGAGCAGTTCTTC.